This TCR beta chain was profiled in a study of Ad26.COV2.S vaccination and SARS-CoV-2 variants. The overall study: Among those in the COV1001 Ad26.COV2.S trial arm was the donor. Once or twice, 56 days apart, Ad26.COV2.S was delivered intramuscularly. General study findings and limits: Recipients of either vaccine or placebo displayed similar breadth of non-spike TCRs.

Treatment defined: roughly 18 received Ad26.COV2.S at low or high dose, single or two shots; 5 received placebo; per-sample allocation not given. At day 63 after the first vaccine or placebo injection, samples were drawn. Its platform was an Ad26 vector, and its expressed antigen was Wuhan-strain SARS-CoV-2 spike. Concerning this clone itself: Its antigen remains unknown.

The CDR3 runs to 14 residues. The V and J ends lost 4 bases and 4 bases respectively, with 12 bases between them. Germline lookup yields CDR1 KGHDR and CDR2 SFDVKD. Data came from immunoSEQ multiplex PCR; TCRdb stores just in-frame clones and leaves some out. Of roughly 350,000 clones listed, about 89% are singletons. The TCR sequence derives from a person aged 18-60 years who received the Ad26.COV2.S COVID-19 vaccine or a placebo. The rearrangement links TRBV24-1 to TRBJ1-2, with D possibly being TRBD1 (6 bases). Sequenced material: peripheral blood, taken in a trial of Ad26.COV2.S vaccine versus placebo. Written as DNA, the CDR3 is TGTGCCACCAGTGACCTGGACAGATCCTATGGCTACACCTTC. Encoded protein: CATSDLDRSYGYTF.